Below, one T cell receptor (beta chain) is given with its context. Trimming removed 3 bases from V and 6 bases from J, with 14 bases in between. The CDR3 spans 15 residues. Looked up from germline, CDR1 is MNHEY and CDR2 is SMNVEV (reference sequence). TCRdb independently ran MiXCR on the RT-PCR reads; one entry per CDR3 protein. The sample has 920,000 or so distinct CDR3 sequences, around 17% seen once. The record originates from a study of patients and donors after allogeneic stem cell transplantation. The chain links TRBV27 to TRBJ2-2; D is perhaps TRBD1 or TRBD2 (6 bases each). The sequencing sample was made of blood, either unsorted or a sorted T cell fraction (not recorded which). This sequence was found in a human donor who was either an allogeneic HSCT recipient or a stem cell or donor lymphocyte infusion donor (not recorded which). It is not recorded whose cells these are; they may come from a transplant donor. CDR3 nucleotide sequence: TGTGCCAGCAGTTTTGGCCCGGGGGCCTCCGGGGAGCTGTTTTTT. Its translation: CASSFGPGASGELFF.